This TCR beta chain appears in the sequencing data of a study of blood T cell repertoires in COVID-19 (TCRdb year 2020). About the study as a whole: Samples covering the acute and convalescent phases of COVID-19 were provided by collaborators in the United States, Italy and Spain. The prospective study material was composed of cDNA or gDNA derived from T cells, B-cell-depleted T cells, or PBMCs. Subjects who had been exposed to COVID-19, were actively infected with it, or had recovered from it provided the deeply sampled blood TCRbeta repertoires that made up the dataset. The repertoires were released in a freely available public database intended as a resource for research on the immune response to SARS-CoV-2. Samples came from the ongoing ImmuneRACE study (first 160 participants) plus 1,254 subjects from 6 global collaborators. The sample metadata nearly always contained a de-identified subject ID, COVID-19 status, age in years and sex. Where HLA class I and class II types were available, the types were taken from metadata supplied by the sample provider, not from assay-based typing.

Study-wide conclusions, independent of this receptor: Clinical and demographic metadata were provided uncurated, with the amount varying by source and participant.

Participants in the prospective study were enrolled through a virtual design, were aged roughly 18 to 100 years, and lived in about 25 United States geographic areas. Cohort assignment in the prospective study relied on participant-reported clinical history from a screening survey and a study questionnaire. Recovered participants in ImmuneRACE Cohort 3 were defined by two consecutive negative NP/OP PCR tests, clearance by a healthcare professional, or resolution of symptoms. In the prospective study, mobile phlebotomists collected whole blood, serum and a nasopharyngeal or oropharyngeal swab from each participant. Additional blood draws and questionnaires over a roughly two-month period could optionally be provided by prospective study participants. Blood samples from the prospective study were shipped frozen or at room temperature prior to DNA extraction. Details on this clone: The clone's antigen remains unknown. Nothing much larger sits one base from this clone, and base qualities are not available. This same CDR3 is encoded by further DNA sequences in the sample.

TCRbeta CDR3 regions were amplified from genomic DNA by means of the immunoSEQ Assay, a bias-controlled multiplex PCR. The paper's processing steps were these. Nucleated cell counts per sample were estimated from amplification of reference gene primers within the assay. Sequence reads were collapsed and filtered to measure the absolute abundance of every unique TCRbeta CDR3 rearrangement. Productive Simpson clonality was computed per sample as the square root of Simpson's diversity index over productive rearrangements. TCRdb retrieved this table from immuneACCESS and kept in-frame rearrangements only. Not all clones are present; in checked studies, unresolved V genes account for under half, and no reason is known for the remainder. That table supplies the V and J calls and clone size; D and trimming were determined from the DNA. The sample table lists around 300,000 clones, approximately 88% of them with a count of one. Less than 5.5% of the sample lies in the top ten.

From cysteine to phenylalanine, the CDR3 is 14 amino acids long. Here the CDR3 DNA is all that survives: 42 bases in frame from base 1. Via the germline V gene (reference sequence), CDR1 is SEHNR and CDR2 FQNEAQ. Trimming takes 4 bases off V and 2 bases off J; junction bases not matched to a gene: 5. Sequencing was done on a sample of PBMCs or T cells enriched from blood (not recorded which). The TCR originated in a man between 25 and 39 years old who had recovered from COVID-19. The sequence links TRBV7-9 to TRBJ2-7; 7 middle bases align to TRBD1. For the CDR3, the sequence is CASSSGTAPYEQYF. The DNA is TGTGCCAGCAGCTCCGGGACAGCGCCCTACGAGCAGTACTTC.